What follows are 27 T cell receptor beta chains derived from one specimen sequenced in a study of cytomegalovirus exposure and HLA in healthy donors. Amplification used 60 Vbeta primers and 13 Jbeta primers. The repertoire was sequenced with immunoSEQ multiplex PCR; TCRdb's copy has only in-frame clones and lacks some. The sample table sets out 100,000 to 150,000 clones. The sequenced sample consisted of PBMCs. These receptor sequences come from a man between 18 and 29 years old in good health and CMV-seronegative.

The CDR3 loop reads CASSTPSGRVYEQYF. Here the CDR3 DNA reads TGTGCCAGCAGTACCCCATCGGGGAGGGTCTACGAGCAGTACTTC. This rearrangement joins TRBV28 to TRBJ2-7; 7 bases fit TRBD2. Germline CDR1 is MDHEN and CDR2 is SYDVKM. The junction had 10 bases not matched to a gene; V was cut back by 5 bases and J by 3 bases. The CDR3 has 15 amino acids.

The chain carries TRBV15 and TRBJ2-2; possible D gene TRBD1, 5 bases. Germline CDR1 is LNHNV and CDR2 is YYDKDF (reference sequence). Trimming took off 6 bases at V and 3 bases at J, with 8 bases between the two ends. This CDR3 has 13 amino acids. The CDR3 DNA sequence: TGTGCCACCAGTAGGGGATACACCGGGGAGCTGTTTTTT. Protein product: CATSRGYTGELFF.

The chain is built from TRBV30 and TRBJ1-6; 8 positions agree with TRBD1. Per germline, CDR1 GTSNPN and CDR2 SVGIG (reference sequence). With 7 bases clipped from V and 10 bases from J, the junction kept 12 bases outside the gene matches. The CDR3 length is 14 residues. The CDR3 spells CAFNGQGWVSPLHF. The CDR3 region has the DNA TGTGCCTTCAACGGACAGGGTTGGGTCTCACCCCTCCACTTT. Full variable domain (missing parts from reference TRBV30 and TRBJ1-6): SQTIHQWPATLVQPVGSPLSLECTVEGTSNPNLYWYRQAAGRGLQLLFYSVGIGQISSEVPQNLSASRPQDRQFILSSKKLLLSDSGFYLCAFNGQGWVSPLHFGNGTRLTVT.

The gene calls are TRBV9 and TRBJ1-1; 8 nucleotides agree with TRBD1. From germline, CDR1 is SGDLS and CDR2 YYNGEE. V shed 4 bases, J shed 5 bases, and the junction held 7 bases outside the gene matches. The CDR3 sequence is 14 residues long. This CDR3 is CASSPRTGNTEAFF. The CDR3 bases are TGTGCCAGCAGCCCTCGGACAGGGAATACTGAAGCTTTCTTT.

The chain couples TRBV9 to TRBJ2-3; a weak D match, TRBD2 (6 bases). The V end was cut by 5 bases, the J end by 5 bases, with 12 bases between. The CDR3 totals 13 residues. CDR1 SGDLS and CDR2 YYNGEE come from the germline V gene. CDR3 loop: CASRGGLGDTQYF. CDR3 bases: TGTGCCAGCAGGGGGGGTTTAGGAGATACGCAGTATTTT.

This sequence joins TRBV18 and TRBJ2-7; a possible D gene is TRBD1 (6 bases). This CDR3 contains 15 residues. From germline, CDR1 is KGHSH and CDR2 LQKENI. Trimming took 1 base from V and 2 from J, leaving 12 bases between them. The chain's CDR3 is CASSPLQQGTYEQYF. In DNA form, the CDR3 reads TGTGCCAGCTCACCACTACAACAGGGTACCTACGAGCAGTACTTC.

The chain carries TRBV30 and TRBJ2-5; D remains unclear. V lost 1 base and J 7 bases, leaving 4 bases between the germline ends. Germline loops: CDR1 GTSNPN, CDR2 SVGIG (reference sequence). The CDR3 has 10 residues. The CDR3 region has the DNA TGTGCCTGGAGTGCCGGGACCCAGTACTTC. It specifies CAWSAGTQYF.

The J gene is TRBJ2-5, the V gene TRBV18; 11 bases line up with TRBD2. The germline V gene encodes CDR1 KGHSH and CDR2 LQKENI. J was trimmed by 2 bases and V by 2 bases; bases with no gene match: 1. This CDR3 region has 15 residues. The CDR3 sequence: CASSPGTSGQETQYF. The CDR3 DNA reads as TGTGCCAGCTCACCAGGGACTAGCGGACAAGAGACCCAGTACTTC. The full variable domain, in which reference TRBV18 and TRBJ2-5 provide the parts outside the CDR3, is NAGVMQNPRHLVRRRGQEARLRCSPMKGHSHVYWYRQLPEEGLKFMVYLQKENIIDESGMPKERFSAEFPKEGPSILRIQQVVRGDSAAYFCASSPGTSGQETQYFGPGTRLLVL.

This chain links TRBV28 with TRBJ2-7; TRBD1 matches 11 bases. Germline CDR1 MDHEN, CDR2 SYDVKM. The CDR3 has 16 residues. V dropped 6 bases and J dropped 1; count of bases not matched to a gene: 8. CDR3 amino acids: CASSWTGGEVSYEQYF. CDR3 nucleotides: TGTGCCAGCAGCTGGACAGGGGGCGAGGTATCCTACGAGCAGTACTTC.

V and J are TRBV4-1 and TRBJ1-1; 7 nucleotides agree with TRBD1. This CDR3 is 16 amino acids long. CDR1 and CDR2 from the germline V gene are MGHRA and YSYEKL. Trimming took 0 bases from V and 4 from J; bases not matched to a gene: 8. The CDR3 region has the DNA TGCGCCAGCAGCCAAGATCACACAGGGGCCCTCACTGAAGCTTTCTTT. It is translated as CASSQDHTGALTEAFF.

The chain combines TRBV29-1 with TRBJ1-2; TRBD1 is a possible D gene (5 bases). V dropped 6 bases and J dropped 4 bases, with 12 bases sitting between them. Germline V lookup: CDR1 SQVTM, CDR2 ANQGSEA. This CDR3 region has 12 residues. The CDR3 DNA sequence: TGCAGCGTCCGCCAGGGTGGCTATGGCTACACCTTC. Translating it yields CSVRQGGYGYTF.

Note on this clone: Other DNA sequences from this sample encode an identical CDR3 as well. The rearrangement uses TRBV14 and TRBJ1-2; no definite D call. This CDR3 spans 13 amino acids. CDR1 is SGHDN and CDR2 is FVKESK in the germline V gene. V was clipped by 3 bases and J by 0 bases, with 5 bases between them. The CDR3 reads CASSQGANYGYTF. The CDR3 nucleotides are TGTGCCAGCAGCCAGGGAGCTAACTATGGCTACACCTTC. The full variable domain, completed using reference TRBV14 and TRBJ1-2, is EAGVTQFPSHSVIEKGQTVTLRCDPISGHDNLYWYRRVMGKEIKFLLHFVKESKQDESGMPNNRFLAERTGGTYSTLKVQPAELEDSGVYFCASSQGANYGYTFGSGTRLTVV.

CDR3 sequence (DNA): TGTGCCAGCTCACACTCGGGACAGGGTGAGGAGACCCAGTACTTC. Its translation: CASSHSGQGEETQYF. J is TRBJ2-5 and V is TRBV18, with 9 bases matching TRBD1. Germline-derived CDR1 and CDR2 are KGHSH and LQKENI. Unmatched junction bases numbered 8, after V lost 4 bases and J lost 5 bases. This CDR3 has 15 residues.

The chain uses TRBV7-2 and TRBJ1-3, with TRBD1 matching 8 bases. This CDR3 spans 14 amino acids. Germline CDR1 SGHTA, CDR2 FQGNSA. J was trimmed by 4 bases and V by 2 bases; bases with no gene match: 1. The CDR3 bases are TGTGCCAGCAGCTTACGACAGGGGGGAAACACCATATATTTT. It is translated as CASSLRQGGNTIYF. Supplemented by reference TRBV7-2 and TRBJ1-3, the full variable domain reads GAGVSQSPSNKVTEKGKDVELRCDPISGHTALYWYRQSLGQGLEFLIYFQGNSAPDKSGLPSDRFSAERTGGSVSTLTIQRTQQEDSAVYLCASSLRQGGNTIYFGEGSWLTVV.

This chain joins TRBV27 and TRBJ1-1; weak D call: TRBD1 (5 bases). The V end lost 2 bases, the J end lost 0 bases, and 19 bases lay between the germline ends. This CDR3 has 18 amino acids. Germline loops: CDR1 MNHEY, CDR2 SMNVEV (reference sequence). CDR3 in amino acids: CASSLGSSGGIMNTEAFF. CDR3 coding DNA: TGTGCCAGCAGTTTAGGGAGTTCGGGGGGGATTATGAACACTGAAGCTTTCTTT.

The chain has TRBV4-2 and TRBJ2-5; TRBD2 matches at 8 bases. The germline V gene encodes CDR1 LGHNA and CDR2 YNFKEQ. The CDR3 contains 16 residues. The J segment lost 5 bases and the V segment lost 0 bases, leaving 8 bases of the junction unmatched. This CDR3 is CASSQDGSSGDETQYF. As DNA, the CDR3 is TGTGCCAGCAGCCAAGATGGGAGTAGCGGGGATGAGACCCAGTACTTC.

About this clone itself: Other DNA sequences in this sample translate to the same CDR3. This chain joins TRBV19 and TRBJ1-5; D is possibly TRBD1 (5 bases). This CDR3 comprises 15 residues. The germline V gene encodes CDR1 LNHDA and CDR2 SQIVND (reference sequence). The V end lost 1 base, the J end lost 3 bases, and 10 bases lay between the germline ends. CDR3 in amino acids: CASSIGTGDNQPQHF. CDR3 DNA: TGTGCCAGTAGTATAGGGACGGGGGACAATCAGCCCCAGCATTTT.

The chain couples TRBV5-6 to TRBJ1-2; D is possibly TRBD1 (6 bases). Germline CDR1 SGHDT, CDR2 YYEEEE. This CDR3 comprises 15 residues. V lost 0 bases to trimming and J lost 3 bases, with 12 bases between them. The CDR3 nucleotides read TGTGCCAGCAGCTTGGTAGGGGGAAGTGACTATGGCTACACCTTC. Translation: CASSLVGGSDYGYTF. The full variable domain, in which reference TRBV5-6 and TRBJ1-2 provide the parts outside the CDR3, is DAGVTQSPTHLIKTRGQQVTLRCSPKSGHDTVSWYQQALGQGPQFIFQYYEEEERQRGNFPDRFSGHQFPNYSSELNVNALLLGDSALYLCASSLVGGSDYGYTFGSGTRLTVV.

The rearrangement uses TRBV5-6 and TRBJ2-4, with a weak D call TRBD1 (5 bases). The germline V gene has CDR1 SGHDT and CDR2 YYEEEE. V was pared by 6 bases and J by 5 bases, with 21 bases between. The CDR3 contains 16 residues. The chain's CDR3 is CASTSEVGLTENIQYF. CDR3 DNA: TGTGCCAGCACCTCGGAAGTGGGGCTCACAGAAAACATTCAGTACTTC. Filled out from reference TRBV5-6 and TRBJ2-4, the complete variable domain reads DAGVTQSPTHLIKTRGQQVTLRCSPKSGHDTVSWYQQALGQGPQFIFQYYEEEERQRGNFPDRFSGHQFPNYSSELNVNALLLGDSALYLCASTSEVGLTENIQYFGAGTRLSVL.

V usage is TRBV5-1 and J usage is TRBJ2-5, with D tentatively TRBD1 (6 bases). The J call could be wrong; TRBJ2-7 is a better fit for the DNA end. The V gene's germline CDR1 is SGHRS and CDR2 YFSETQ. This CDR3 region has 11 residues. CDR3 in amino acids: CASRDSYEQYF. The CDR3 DNA sequence: TGCGCCAGCAGGGACAGCTACGAGCAGTACTTC.

The chain recombines TRBV2 with TRBJ1-2; D not resolved. CDR3 size: 13 residues. Trimming pared 4 bases from V and 4 bases from J, leaving 10 bases between. From germline, CDR1 is SNHLY and CDR2 FYNNEI. The CDR3 region is CASSANSRYGYTF. The CDR3 region has the DNA TGTGCCAGCAGTGCGAACAGCCGCTATGGCTACACCTTC. Variable domain in full (rest from reference TRBV2 and TRBJ1-2): EPEVTQTPSHQVTQMGQEVILRCVPISNHLYFYWYRQILGQKVEFLVSFYNNEISEKSEIFDDQFSVERPDGSNFTLKIRSTKLEDSAMYFCASSANSRYGYTFGSGTRLTVV.

The V and J genes are TRBV13 and TRBJ2-7; TRBD1 might be the D (6 bases). The CDR3 covers 12 residues. V lost 6 bases and J 6 bases, leaving 12 bases between the germline ends. Germline CDR1 PRHDT, CDR2 FYEKMQ (reference sequence). The CDR3 region is CASSAIRGEQYF. The CDR3, as DNA: TGTGCCAGCAGTGCTATCAGGGGCGAGCAGTACTTC. The whole variable domain, filled in from reference TRBV13 and TRBJ2-7, reads AAGVIQSPRHLIKEKRETATLKCYPIPRHDTVYWYQQGPGQDPQFLISFYEKMQSDKGSIPDRFSAQQFSDYHSELNMSSLELGDSALYFCASSAIRGEQYFGPGTRLTVT.

The rearrangement joins TRBV9 to TRBJ2-3; 8 nucleotides line up with TRBD2. The CDR3 length is 18 residues. Germline assignment: CDR1 SGDLS and CDR2 YYNGEE. The junction had 13 bases not matched to a gene; V was cut back by 0 bases and J by 4 bases. Written as DNA, the CDR3 is TGTGCCAGCAGCGTAGACGATTGGTTAGCGGGGCCCCCAGATACGCAGTATTTT. Protein sequence: CASSVDDWLAGPPDTQYF.

The chain joins TRBV27 to TRBJ2-7; 9 bases are shared with TRBD1. The CDR3 loop spans 15 amino acids. After removal of 6 bases from V and 2 bases from J, the junction contained 8 bases not matched to a gene. In germline, CDR1 is MNHEY, CDR2 SMNVEV (reference sequence). CDR3 sequence reads: CASRGGTGRPYEQYF. The CDR3 DNA sequence: TGTGCCAGCAGGGGGGGGACAGGGAGGCCCTACGAGCAGTACTTC.

This chain connects TRBV19 to TRBJ1-1; no firm D call. Deletions cut 1 base from V and 0 bases from J, with 6 bases between. This CDR3 is 14 amino acids long. Germline assignment: CDR1 LNHDA and CDR2 SQIVND (reference sequence). The DNA of the CDR3 is TGTGCCAGTAGTATAGTACACCTGAACACTGAAGCTTTCTTT. This encodes CASSIVHLNTEAFF.

The genes are TRBV5-4 and TRBJ2-5; 13 nucleotides match TRBD2. Trimming removed 5 bases from V and 2 bases from J; junction bases left unmatched: 6. This CDR3 is built from 16 residues. Germline V gives CDR1 SGHNT, CDR2 YYREEE (reference sequence). This CDR3 is CASRGGTSGAQETQYF. The CDR3 bases are TGTGCCAGCAGGGGCGGGACTAGCGGGGCACAAGAGACCCAGTACTTC.

The chain is built from TRBV30 and TRBJ2-7, with a tentative D call TRBD1 (5 bases). V gave up 1 base and J gave up 6 bases, with 16 bases separating them. CDR3 length: 14 amino acids. The germline V gene has CDR1 GTSNPN and CDR2 SVGIG (reference sequence). CDR3 in amino acids: CAWSETVGFPEQYF. The CDR3 DNA sequence: TGTGCCTGGAGTGAGACAGTGGGGTTCCCCGAGCAGTACTTC.